Each of the 4 T cell receptor beta chains below was sequenced from the same sample in a study of T-cell reconstitution after alpha-beta-depleted transplantation in children. Using unique molecular identifiers, the investigators prepared the TCRbeta library. TCRdb fed the PCR reads into MiXCR, producing one record per CDR3 protein. The repertoire holds roughly 220,000 distinct CDR3 sequences, around 11% seen once, with roughly 2.8% in the top ten. The source was PBMCs from the stem cell graft donor, collected from the stem cell graft. These receptors originate from a human donor who donated a stem cell graft to a child with acute lymphoblastic leukemia.

Turning to this clonotype: This sequence may be a read error, since a much larger clone differs from it by one base. The chain has TRBV4-3 and TRBJ1-6; no firm D call. CDR3 length equals 13 residues. V was pared by 0 bases and J by 11 bases, with 8 bases between. The germline V gene encodes CDR1 LGHNA and CDR2 YSLEER. The CDR3 DNA follows: TGCGCCAGCAGCCAAGATTCGGTCCCACCCCTCCACTTT. The encoded protein is CASSQDSVPPLHF.

This clonotype occurred many times. The gene calls are TRBV4-3 and TRBJ2-3; TRBD2 aligns across 9 bases. V lost 2 bases, J lost 4 bases, and 13 bases stayed unmatched. The CDR3 is made up of 18 amino acids. Germline V gene sequence: CDR1 LGHNA, CDR2 YSLEER. The CDR3 spells CASSQKSGPGLAADTQYF. The CDR3 bases are TGCGCCAGCAGCCAAAAGTCGGGACCGGGACTAGCAGCAGATACGCAGTATTTT.

This clonotype was found a few times. This chain joins TRBV9 and TRBJ1-1; TRBD1 might be the D (5 bases). CDR3 length equals 13 residues. Looked up from germline, CDR1 is SGDLS and CDR2 is YYNGEE. Trimming cost V 4 bases and J 5 bases, with 12 bases left between them. This chain's CDR3 is CASSRGGETEAFF. CDR3 coding DNA: TGTGCCAGCAGCAGGGGAGGGGAAACTGAAGCTTTCTTT.

Concerning this clonotype: A read error may explain this, as a much larger clone is one base away. The chain links TRBV7-8 to TRBJ1-1; D uncertain. CDR1 SGHVS and CDR2 FQNEAQ come from the germline V gene. CDR3 size: 17 residues. V lost 2 bases to trimming and J lost 0 bases, with 16 bases between them. DNA for the CDR3: TGTGCCAGCAGCTTAAAGACGGTGCTGGGCGTGAACACTGAAGCTTTCTTT. It translates to CASSLKTVLGVNTEAFF. Supplemented by reference TRBV7-8 and TRBJ1-1, the full variable domain reads GAGVSQSPRYKVAKRGQDVALRCDPISGHVSLFWYQQALGQGPEFLTYFQNEAQLDKSGLPSDRFFAERPEGSVSTLKIQRTQQEDSAVYLCASSLKTVLGVNTEAFFGQGTRLTVV.